This TCR beta chain derives from a study of T cell clonality in common variable immunodeficiency. This CDR3 comprises 13 residues. The junction had 5 bases not matched to a gene; V was cut back by 7 bases and J by 1 base. CDR1 and CDR2 from the germline V gene are SQVTM and ANQGSEA. This clone has at least ten counts. Coverage ceases 3 residues before the CDR3 finishes, and the germline J gene fills in the end. The protocol was immunoSEQ multiplex PCR, while the TCRdb copy is restricted to in-frame clones and leaves out a portion. Recorded here are 35,000 to 45,000 clones, none singletons. The genes are TRBV29-1 and TRBJ2-7; 9 bases are shared with TRBD1. Sequences were obtained from peripheral blood mononuclear cells. This sequence was found in a person aged 18-70 years in good health. The CDR3 loop is CSAAGTGSYEQYF. The part of the CDR3 DNA that was read is TGCAGCGCAGCCGGGACAGGGTCCTACGAG.